Listed below are T cell receptor beta chains from one sample, sequenced in a study of somatic mutations in cytotoxic T cells in rheumatoid arthritis. The repertoire was sequenced with immunoSEQ multiplex PCR; TCRdb's copy has only in-frame clones and lacks some. The sample has 20,000 or so clones, roughly 77% seen once. The sample was CD8+ T cells sorted from blood. The receptors derive from an adult with rheumatoid arthritis. Each CDR3 is given with its conserved first and last residue.

len | v_gene | CDR3aa
18 | TRBV5-6 | CASSGIGLAGGRTDTQYF
14 | TRBV11-2 | CASSVWGDTGELFF
15 | TRBV4-1 | CASSLDESDQETQYF
14 | TRBV5-6 | CASSLVATNEKLFF
18 | TRBV11-3 | CASSQLTSGGALTDTQYF
14 | TRBV4-2 | CASSQGTGYTEAFF
16 | TRBV4-3 | CASSQGIQGASTEAFF
13 | TRBV30 | CACERVSNYGYTF
18 | TRBV5-6 | CASSPSPALAELTDTQYF
16 | TRBV9 | CASRSTTSGSTGELFF
15 | TRBV4-3 | CASSQDKDIRNTIYF
14 | TRBV25-1 | CASSGTPSQFGYTF
18 | TRBV9 | CASSPREGARSGANVLTF
16 | TRBV18 | CASSPEVAASYNEQFF
15 | TRBV7-3 | CATHFPGQGGEKLFF
15 | TRBV6-6 | CATRQGGNSNQPQHF